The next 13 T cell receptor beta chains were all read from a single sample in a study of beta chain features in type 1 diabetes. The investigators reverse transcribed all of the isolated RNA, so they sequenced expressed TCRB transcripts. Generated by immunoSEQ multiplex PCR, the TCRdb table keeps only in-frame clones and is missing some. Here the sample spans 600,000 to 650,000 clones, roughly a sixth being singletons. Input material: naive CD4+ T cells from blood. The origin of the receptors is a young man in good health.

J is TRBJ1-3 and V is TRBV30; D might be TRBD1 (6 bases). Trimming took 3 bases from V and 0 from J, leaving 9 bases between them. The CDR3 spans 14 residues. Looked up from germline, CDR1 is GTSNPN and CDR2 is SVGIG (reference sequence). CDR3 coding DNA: TGTGCCTGGAGGACAGGCAGCTCTGGAAACACCATATATTTT. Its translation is CAWRTGSSGNTIYF.

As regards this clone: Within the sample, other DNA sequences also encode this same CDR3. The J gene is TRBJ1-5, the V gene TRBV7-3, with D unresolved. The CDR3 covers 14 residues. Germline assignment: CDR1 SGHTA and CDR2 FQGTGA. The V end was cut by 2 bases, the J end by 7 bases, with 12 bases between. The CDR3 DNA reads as TGTGCCAGCAGCTTATCAGGTTTGGGGCAGCCCCAGCATTTT. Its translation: CASSLSGLGQPQHF.

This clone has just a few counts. As DNA, the CDR3 is TGTGCCAGCAGTAGTAGCGGGGGCTTAGCCAAAAACATTCAGTACTTC. Encoded protein: CASSSSGGLAKNIQYF. This chain joins TRBV6-6 and TRBJ2-4; the match to TRBD2 covers 9 bases. V trimming: 5 bases; J trimming: 0 bases; junction bases outside the gene matches: 5. The CDR3 consists of 16 residues. Germline V gene lookup returns CDR1 MNHNY and CDR2 SVGAGI (reference sequence).

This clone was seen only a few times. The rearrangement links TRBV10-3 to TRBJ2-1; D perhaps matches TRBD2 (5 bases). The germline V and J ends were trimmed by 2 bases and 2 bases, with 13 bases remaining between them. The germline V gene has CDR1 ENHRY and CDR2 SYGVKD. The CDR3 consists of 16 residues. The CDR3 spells CAISEGLAGAYNEQFF. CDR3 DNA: TGTGCCATCAGTGAGGGGCTAGCTGGGGCCTACAATGAGCAGTTCTTC.

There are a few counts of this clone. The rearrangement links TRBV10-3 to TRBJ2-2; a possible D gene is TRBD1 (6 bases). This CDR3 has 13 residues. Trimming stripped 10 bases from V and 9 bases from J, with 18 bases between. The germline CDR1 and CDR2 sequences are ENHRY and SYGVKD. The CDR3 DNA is TGTGCCAACCTCCCCGACAGGAGTTGGGAGCTGTTTTTT. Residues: CANLPDRSWELFF.

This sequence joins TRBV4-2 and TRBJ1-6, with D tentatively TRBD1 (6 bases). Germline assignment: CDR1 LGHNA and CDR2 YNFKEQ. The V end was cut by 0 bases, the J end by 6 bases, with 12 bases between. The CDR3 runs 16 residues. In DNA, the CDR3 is TGTGCCAGCAGCCAAGATAGCTCAGGGGCTAATTCACCCCTCCACTTT. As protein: CASSQDSSGANSPLHF.

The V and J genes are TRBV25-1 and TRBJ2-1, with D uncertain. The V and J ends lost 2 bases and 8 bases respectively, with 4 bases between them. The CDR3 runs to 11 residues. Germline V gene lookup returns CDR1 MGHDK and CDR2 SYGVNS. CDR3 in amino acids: CASSELYEQFF. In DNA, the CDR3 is TGTGCCAGCAGTGAACTCTATGAGCAGTTCTTC.

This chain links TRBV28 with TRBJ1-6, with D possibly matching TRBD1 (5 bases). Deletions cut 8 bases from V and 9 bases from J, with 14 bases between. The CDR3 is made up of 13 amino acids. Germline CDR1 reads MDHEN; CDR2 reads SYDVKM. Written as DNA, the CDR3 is TGTGCCAGCTTACCCGTGGGGGTTTCACCCCTCCACTTT. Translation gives CASLPVGVSPLHF.

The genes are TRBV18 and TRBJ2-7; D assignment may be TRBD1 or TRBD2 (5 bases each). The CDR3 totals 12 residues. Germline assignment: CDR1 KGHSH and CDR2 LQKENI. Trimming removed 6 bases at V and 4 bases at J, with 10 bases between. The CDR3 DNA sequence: TGTGCCAGCTCGGGGGACGTATACGAGCAGTACTTC. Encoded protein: CASSGDVYEQYF. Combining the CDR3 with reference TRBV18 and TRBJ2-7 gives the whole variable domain NAGVMQNPRHLVRRRGQEARLRCSPMKGHSHVYWYRQLPEEGLKFMVYLQKENIIDESGMPKERFSAEFPKEGPSILRIQQVVRGDSAAYFCASSGDVYEQYFGPGTRLTVT.

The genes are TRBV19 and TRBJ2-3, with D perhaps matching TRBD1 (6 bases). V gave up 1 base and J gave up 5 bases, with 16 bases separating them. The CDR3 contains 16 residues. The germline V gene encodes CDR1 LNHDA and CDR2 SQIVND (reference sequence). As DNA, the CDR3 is TGTGCCAGTAGTATAGGCTCCAGGGGCGGCCAAGATACGCAGTATTTT. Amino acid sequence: CASSIGSRGGQDTQYF.

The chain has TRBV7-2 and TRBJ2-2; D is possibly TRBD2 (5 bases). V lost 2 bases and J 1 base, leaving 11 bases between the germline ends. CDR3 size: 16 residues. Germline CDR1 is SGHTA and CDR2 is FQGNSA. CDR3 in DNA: TGTGCCAGCAGCTTACATTCGGCGGGGAACACCGGGGAGCTGTTTTTT. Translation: CASSLHSAGNTGELFF.

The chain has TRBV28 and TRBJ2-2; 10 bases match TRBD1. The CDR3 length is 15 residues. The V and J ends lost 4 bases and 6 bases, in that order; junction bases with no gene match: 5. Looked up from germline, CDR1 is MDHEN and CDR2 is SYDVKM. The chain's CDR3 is CASSYRDRGAGELFF. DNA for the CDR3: TGTGCCAGCAGTTACCGGGACAGGGGAGCCGGGGAGCTGTTTTTT. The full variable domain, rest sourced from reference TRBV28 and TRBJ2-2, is DVKVTQSSRYLVKRTGEKVFLECVQDMDHENMFWYRQDPGLGLRLIYFSYDVKMKEKGDIPEGYSVSREKKERFSLILESASTNQTSMYLCASSYRDRGAGELFFGEGSRLTVL.

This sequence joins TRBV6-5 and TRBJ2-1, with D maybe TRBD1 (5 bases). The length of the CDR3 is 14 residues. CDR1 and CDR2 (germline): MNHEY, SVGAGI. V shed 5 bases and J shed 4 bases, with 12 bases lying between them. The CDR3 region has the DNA TGTGCCAGCAGTGACAGTTGGCCTTACAATGAGCAGTTCTTC. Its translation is CASSDSWPYNEQFF.